These T cell receptor beta chains were read from a single sample in a study of blood T cell repertoires in COVID-19. Clones were read by immunoSEQ multiplex PCR, and TCRdb kept only the in-frame ones, dropping some. The sample gives hundreds of thousands of clones, about 90% of which show up once; under 1.5% is in the top ten. Material for sequencing was peripheral blood. Receptor source: an elderly man with acute or convalescent COVID-19. CDR3s include the opening cysteine and the closing phenylalanine or tryptophan. Fields, in order: D gene, V gene, J gene, clone size, CDR3 DNA, CDR3 protein. A D gene is named only where the DNA matches it firmly. Clone size is stated in some rows and not others, as once, few, many or a class when expanded.

d_gene: TRBD1
v_gene: TRBV4-2
j_gene: TRBJ1-3
abundance: NA
CDR3nt: TGTGCCAGCAGCCAGACAGGGTTCAACGAAAACACCATATATTTT
CDR3aa: CASSQTGFNENTIYF

d_gene: NA
v_gene: TRBV4-1
j_gene: TRBJ2-5
abundance: NA
CDR3nt: TGCGCCAGCAGCCCCCCCCTTGTGGAGACCCAGTACTTC
CDR3aa: CASSPPLVETQYF

d_gene: TRBD1
v_gene: TRBV6-5
j_gene: TRBJ2-7
abundance: few
CDR3nt: TGTGCTTCAAGAATCGGACAGGGGGCTTACGAGCAGTACTTC
CDR3aa: CASRIGQGAYEQYF

d_gene: TRBD1
v_gene: TRBV6-2/TRBV6-3
j_gene: TRBJ1-1
abundance: NA
CDR3nt: TGTGCCAGCAGCGACGGGACAGGGGGATCTGAAGCTTTCTTT
CDR3aa: CASSDGTGGSEAFF

d_gene: NA
v_gene: TRBV12-3/TRBV12-4
j_gene: TRBJ1-1
abundance: NA
CDR3nt: TGTGCCAGCAGTTTGACAGGAAGAACTGAAGCTTTCTTT
CDR3aa: CASSLTGRTEAFF

d_gene: TRBD1
v_gene: TRBV2
j_gene: TRBJ1-2
abundance: NA
CDR3nt: TGTGCCAGCAGACCGGACAGGGAAGGGTATGGCTACACCTTC
CDR3aa: CASRPDREGYGYTF

d_gene: TRBD2
v_gene: TRBV7-8
j_gene: TRBJ2-2
abundance: NA
CDR3nt: TGTGCCAGCAGCAAGACTAGCGGGTTGCCCGGGGAGCTGTTTTTT
CDR3aa: CASSKTSGLPGELFF

d_gene: TRBD2
v_gene: TRBV19
j_gene: TRBJ2-2
abundance: NA
CDR3nt: TGTGCCAGTAGTATGTATCTCGGACAGGGGACTAGCGGGAGGACCGGGGAGCTGTTTTTT
CDR3aa: CASSMYLGQGTSGRTGELFF

d_gene: TRBD2
v_gene: TRBV7-2
j_gene: TRBJ2-1
abundance: NA
CDR3nt: TGTGCCAGCAGCACTAGCGATTTACATGAGCAGTTCTTC
CDR3aa: CASSTSDLHEQFF

d_gene: TRBD1
v_gene: TRBV19
j_gene: TRBJ1-1
abundance: few
CDR3nt: TGTGCCAGTAGTCCCCGGACAGGGGATTTGGCTGAGGCTTTCTTT
CDR3aa: CASSPRTGDLAEAFF

d_gene: NA
v_gene: TRBV6-5
j_gene: TRBJ1-1
abundance: NA
CDR3nt: TGTGCCAGCAGTTATTGGGGGGGCACAGCTTTCTTT
CDR3aa: CASSYWGGTAFF

d_gene: TRBD2
v_gene: TRBV6-2/TRBV6-3
j_gene: TRBJ2-4
abundance: NA
CDR3nt: TGTGCCAGCAGTTACCTACGCGGGGGAGCCAAAAACATTCAGTACTTC
CDR3aa: CASSYLRGGAKNIQYF

d_gene: NA
v_gene: TRBV28
j_gene: TRBJ1-2
abundance: once
CDR3nt: TGTGCCAGCAGCCCCTTGGCCCTGCAGACTAACTATGGCTACACCTTC
CDR3aa: CASSPLALQTNYGYTF

d_gene: TRBD1
v_gene: TRBV5-6
j_gene: TRBJ1-1
abundance: NA
CDR3nt: TGTGCCAGCAGCTTGTTAGGGACAGGGAACACTGAAGCTTTCTTT
CDR3aa: CASSLLGTGNTEAFF